These 2 T cell receptor beta chains came from one sample sequenced in a study of glioma-infiltrating T cells after dendritic cell vaccination. The data were produced by immunoSEQ multiplex PCR, yet TCRdb's version contains in-frame clones alone and is incomplete. The sample carries roughly 100,000 clones, around 87% recorded once. As for time point: after dendritic cell vaccination, including at tumor progression/relapse. The sequences come from blood, collected after dendritic cell vaccination. These receptors were obtained from a human donor with glioblastoma.

This chain uses TRBV5-1 with TRBJ2-4; 8 bases fit TRBD2. The CDR3 consists of 15 residues. Per the germline V gene, CDR1 is SGHRS and CDR2 is YFSETQ. Trimming took 3 bases from V and 8 from J; bases not matched to a gene: 10. The CDR3 region is CASSSRGGMEDIQYF. For the CDR3, the DNA is TGCGCCAGCAGCTCACGGGGGGGGATGGAGGACATTCAGTACTTC.

The chain couples TRBV19 to TRBJ2-6; D gene ambiguous. This CDR3 contains 15 residues. Germline V gives CDR1 LNHDA, CDR2 SQIVND (reference sequence). Trimming pared 1 base from V and 0 bases from J, leaving 4 bases between. Here the CDR3 reads CASSIGPSGANVLTF. CDR3 bases: TGTGCCAGTAGTATAGGGCCCTCTGGGGCCAACGTCCTGACTTTC.